A single sample is the source of the 29 T cell receptor beta chains below, sequenced in a study of T cell changes during pregnancy in multiple sclerosis. The assay was immunoSEQ multiplex PCR, and TCRdb's table has in-frame clones only and misses some. The profile shows about 67,000 clones, approximately 90% of them singletons. Sequences were derived from peripheral blood, sampled in the first trimester of pregnancy. The source is a female donor in good health, enrolled as a control in a pregnancy study.

The V and J genes are TRBV5-4 and TRBJ1-3, with 8 nucleotides matching TRBD1. The CDR3 length is 14 residues. V lost 9 bases and J lost 4; bases outside the gene matches: 9. CDR1 and CDR2 from the germline V gene are SGHNT and YYREEE (reference sequence). CDR3 sequence: CATSQGASGNTIYF. Here the CDR3 DNA reads TGTGCCACCTCCCAGGGGGCTTCCGGAAACACCATATATTTT.

The genes are TRBV19 and TRBJ1-5; the D is unclear. V lost 3 bases to trimming and J lost 2 bases, with 17 bases between them. CDR1 is LNHDA and CDR2 is SQIVND in the germline V gene (reference sequence). This CDR3 comprises 17 residues. CDR3 nucleotides: TGTGCCAGTAGTATCACCCAAGCGGGTGGGGGCAATCAGCCCCAGCATTTT. Amino acids: CASSITQAGGGNQPQHF.

This clone appeared a single time. The CDR3 loop is CASSTGALNIQYF. DNA for the CDR3: TGTGCCAGCAGTACAGGGGCACTGAACATTCAGTACTTC. The chain employs TRBV6-6 and TRBJ2-4; TRBD1 matches 7 bases. V gave up 5 bases and J gave up 7 bases; unmatched junction bases: 5. Germline V lookup: CDR1 MNHNY, CDR2 SVGAGI (reference sequence). CDR3 size: 13 residues.

The chain carries TRBV7-8 and TRBJ2-6, with TRBD1 identical over 10 bases. Germline V lookup: CDR1 SGHVS, CDR2 FQNEAQ. The CDR3 spans 17 residues. V trimming: 4 bases; J trimming: 2 bases; junction bases outside the gene matches: 5. The CDR3 protein is CASSYRQGAPGANVLTF. CDR3 sequence (DNA): TGTGCCAGCAGCTATCGACAGGGGGCCCCTGGGGCCAACGTCCTGACTTTC.

The rearrangement joins TRBV6-6 to TRBJ2-3; D is unresolved. The CDR3 contains 12 residues. V lost 6 bases, J lost 0 bases, and 4 bases lay in between. Looked up from germline, CDR1 is MNHNY and CDR2 is SVGAGI (reference sequence). The CDR3 loop is CASRSSTDTQYF. Here the CDR3 DNA reads TGTGCCAGCAGGAGTAGCACAGATACGCAGTATTTT.

The chain joins TRBV6-5 to TRBJ2-6, with a weak D call TRBD2 (5 bases). The CDR3 extends over 16 amino acids. In germline, CDR1 is MNHEY, CDR2 SVGAGI. The germline V and J ends were trimmed by 2 bases and 3 bases, with 11 bases remaining between them. The CDR3 protein is CASSYRGGSGANVLTF. In DNA, the CDR3 is TGTGCCAGCAGTTACCGCGGAGGTAGTGGGGCCAACGTCCTGACTTTC.

V is TRBV5-1 and J is TRBJ2-7; D gene unclear. V lost 4 bases and J 6 bases, leaving 11 bases between the germline ends. The CDR3 is 12 residues long. Germline V gene sequence: CDR1 SGHRS, CDR2 YFSETQ. The CDR3 DNA sequence: TGCGCCAGCAGCCAAGCATACTCCGAGCAGTACTTC. It is translated as CASSQAYSEQYF. The whole variable domain, remainder taken from reference TRBV5-1 and TRBJ2-7, is KAGVTQTPRYLIKTRGQQVTLSCSPISGHRSVSWYQQTPGQGLQFLFEYFSETQRNKGNFPGRFSGRQFSNSRSEMNVSTLELGDSALYLCASSQAYSEQYFGPGTRLTVT.

V usage is TRBV4-1 and J usage is TRBJ2-1; D unresolved. V was clipped by 0 bases and J by 7 bases, with 4 bases between them. CDR1 is MGHRA and CDR2 is YSYEKL in the germline V gene. This CDR3 comprises 12 residues. CDR3 sequence: CASSQESNEQFF. The CDR3 region has the DNA TGCGCCAGCAGCCAAGAGAGTAATGAGCAGTTCTTC.

J is TRBJ1-2 and V is TRBV28, with D possibly TRBD1 on 5 matching bases. CDR1 MDHEN and CDR2 SYDVKM come from the germline V gene. This CDR3 has 13 amino acids. Trimming took 7 bases from V and 2 from J, leaving 11 bases between them. CDR3 amino acids: CASNGGLNYGYTF. The CDR3 coding sequence is TGTGCCAGCAACGGGGGATTAAACTATGGCTACACCTTC.

This CDR3 reads CASSAVGTAYNEQFF. The CDR3 nucleotides read TGTGCCAGCAGTGCAGTCGGGACAGCTTACAATGAGCAGTTCTTC. This sequence joins TRBV6-1 and TRBJ2-1; 7 bases agree with TRBD1. Germline V CDR1 and CDR2: MNHNS, SASEGT. The CDR3 is made up of 15 amino acids. J gave up 4 bases and V 4 bases, and 7 bases lay outside the gene matches.

The chain is built from TRBV19 and TRBJ2-7; 9 bases are shared with TRBD1. Germline-derived CDR1 and CDR2 are LNHDA and SQIVND (reference sequence). Trimming removed 1 base from V and 4 bases from J; junction bases left unmatched: 5. CDR3 length: 15 amino acids. The CDR3 region is CASSIGGQGYYEQYF. The CDR3 DNA reads TGTGCCAGTAGTATAGGGGGACAGGGCTATTACGAGCAGTACTTC.

The chain has TRBV29-1 and TRBJ2-1, with 16 positions matching TRBD2. CDR3 size: 16 residues. With 6 bases clipped from V and 7 bases from J, the junction kept 9 bases outside the gene matches. Germline CDR1 is SQVTM and CDR2 is ANQGSEA. The DNA for the CDR3 is TGCAGCGTGAGGGGGACTAGCGGGAGGGCCTTGAATGAGCAGTTCTTC. It yields the protein CSVRGTSGRALNEQFF.

The chain employs TRBV19 and TRBJ1-2; D not resolved. With 3 bases removed from V and 2 bases from J, the gap between germline ends came to 10 bases. Germline V lookup: CDR1 LNHDA, CDR2 SQIVND (reference sequence). This CDR3 has 14 amino acids. For the CDR3, the DNA is TGTGCCAGTAGTATTCGGGGTTCGAACTATGGCTACACCTTC. It encodes CASSIRGSNYGYTF.

The gene calls are TRBV6-7 and TRBJ1-3; tentatively, D is TRBD1 (5 bases). TRBV6-7 is an open reading frame whose function is uncertain. This CDR3 has 14 residues. The V end was cut by 6 bases, the J end by 0 bases, with 9 bases between. The CDR3 loop reads CASRGPLSGNTIYF. The CDR3 DNA sequence: TGTGCCAGCAGGGGGCCGCTCTCTGGAAACACCATATATTTT.

This clone was counted a single time. The chain combines TRBV21-1 with TRBJ1-1; the table's D call of TRBD1 was not tested on the DNA. TRBV21-1 is marked as a pseudogene. This CDR3 comprises 14 residues. CDR3 residues: CASKDSQPNTEAFF. In DNA form, the CDR3 reads TGTGCCAGCAAGGACAGCCAGCCGAACACTGAAGCTTTCTTT.

This chain connects TRBV27 to TRBJ1-1; no definite D call. Germline-derived CDR1 and CDR2 are MNHEY and SMNVEV (reference sequence). V was trimmed by 0 bases and J by 10 bases, leaving 21 bases between them. The CDR3 sequence is 16 residues long. The CDR3, as DNA: TGTGCCAGCAGTTTATCAGTCCGGGATGCGGGAATAGGAGCTTTCTTT. It specifies CASSLSVRDAGIGAFF.

Turning to this clone: This sample also contains other DNA sequences that code for the same CDR3. The CDR3, as DNA: TGTGCCAGCTCACCTACGGGTTCCTACGAGCAGTACTTC. This sequence encodes CASSPTGSYEQYF. The chain couples TRBV18 to TRBJ2-7; no definite D call. The CDR3 loop spans 13 amino acids. Trimming pared 3 bases from V and 1 base from J, leaving 7 bases between. Germline lookup yields CDR1 KGHSH and CDR2 LQKENI. The variable domain in full, with the rest retrieved from reference TRBV18 and TRBJ2-7, is NAGVMQNPRHLVRRRGQEARLRCSPMKGHSHVYWYRQLPEEGLKFMVYLQKENIIDESGMPKERFSAEFPKEGPSILRIQQVVRGDSAAYFCASSPTGSYEQYFGPGTRLTVT.

This chain joins TRBV27 and TRBJ2-7; 8 bases align to TRBD2. Germline loops: CDR1 MNHEY, CDR2 SMNVEV (reference sequence). J lost 2 bases, V lost 5 bases, and 2 bases had no gene match. The length of the CDR3 is 13 residues. In DNA form, the CDR3 reads TGTGCCAGCAGTATGGGACTAGCCTACGAGCAGTACTTC. Amino acid sequence: CASSMGLAYEQYF.

V usage is TRBV2 and J usage is TRBJ2-3; D gene ambiguous. CDR3 size: 11 residues. V was trimmed by 3 bases and J by 5 bases, leaving 3 bases between them. The germline CDR1 and CDR2 sequences are SNHLY and FYNNEI. CDR3 sequence (DNA): TGTGCCAGCAGTGACGTAGATACGCAGTATTTT. Its translation: CASSDVDTQYF.

The rearrangement uses TRBV6-5 and TRBJ1-2, with 9 bases that match TRBD1. CDR1 is MNHEY, CDR2 SVGAGI, per germline. Trimming took 7 bases from V and 6 from J; bases not matched to a gene: 12. This CDR3 spans 15 amino acids. The CDR3 DNA reads as TGTGCCAGCACCCGGGACAGGGTAGCGGGAGATGGCTACACCTTC. Its translation is CASTRDRVAGDGYTF.

The chain carries TRBV6-1 and TRBJ2-5; 9 bases are a match to TRBD2. The ends lost 8 bases at V and 1 base at J; junction bases unmatched: 5. Germline V CDR1 and CDR2: MNHNS, SASEGT. This CDR3 has 14 residues. CDR3 protein: CASFSGSVQETQYF. CDR3 coding DNA: TGTGCCAGCTTTAGCGGGAGTGTCCAAGAGACCCAGTACTTC.

The rearrangement uses TRBV19 and TRBJ1-5, with D maybe TRBD1 (6 bases). The germline gives CDR1 LNHDA, CDR2 SQIVND (reference sequence). The CDR3 spans 13 residues. Between the trimmed V and J ends, which lost 9 bases and 1 base, there was a span of 10 bases. The CDR3 reads CASRTASNQPQHF. CDR3 DNA sequence: TGTGCCAGCAGGACAGCCAGCAATCAGCCCCAGCATTTT.

V is TRBV7-6 and J is TRBJ1-5, with no clear D. V lost 7 bases to trimming and J lost 7 bases, with 11 bases between them. From germline, CDR1 is SGHVS and CDR2 FNYEAQ. The CDR3 covers 12 residues. CDR3 coding DNA: TGTGCCAGCACCGGGATTGGGCAGCCCCAGCATTTT. Its protein product is CASTGIGQPQHF.

The chain joins TRBV6-1 to TRBJ1-2, with TRBD1 matching over 10 bases. The CDR3 is 14 residues long. Looked up from germline, CDR1 is MNHNS and CDR2 is SASEGT. V lost 7 bases and J lost 6; bases outside the gene matches: 8. The CDR3: CASIPTGTGDGYTF. In nucleotides, the CDR3 is TGTGCCAGCATCCCAACCGGGACAGGGGATGGCTACACCTTC.

V is TRBV5-5 and J is TRBJ1-5; TRBD1 aligns across 8 bases. J lost 4 bases, V lost 4 bases, and 10 bases had no gene match. The CDR3 is made up of 16 amino acids. In germline, CDR1 is SGHKS, CDR2 YYEKEE (reference sequence). The CDR3 DNA sequence: TGTGCCAGCAGCCCATGGACAGGGAGCCGTAATCAGCCCCAGCATTTT. Residues: CASSPWTGSRNQPQHF.

This CDR3 is CASSLVGSGKETQYF. CDR3 coding DNA: TGCGCCAGCAGCTTGGTAGGCAGCGGCAAAGAGACCCAGTACTTC. The chain links TRBV5-1 to TRBJ2-5; a weak D match, TRBD2 (5 bases). CDR1 and CDR2 from the germline V gene are SGHRS and YFSETQ. V was pared by 0 bases and J by 3 bases, with 12 bases between. This CDR3 is 15 amino acids long. Variable domain in full (rest from reference TRBV5-1 and TRBJ2-5): KAGVTQTPRYLIKTRGQQVTLSCSPISGHRSVSWYQQTPGQGLQFLFEYFSETQRNKGNFPGRFSGRQFSNSRSEMNVSTLELGDSALYLCASSLVGSGKETQYFGPGTRLLVL.

The J gene is TRBJ2-7, the V gene TRBV10-3, with TRBD2 identical over 11 bases. Germline V CDR1 and CDR2: ENHRY, SYGVKD. V shed 4 bases and J 2 bases; nucleotides not matched to a gene: 7. This CDR3 contains 16 residues. DNA for the CDR3: TGTGCCATCAGTGCGGCTAGCGGGAGGAGGACCTACGAGCAGTACTTC. Its translation: CAISAASGRRTYEQYF.

V is TRBV27 and J is TRBJ2-3; 12 bases align to TRBD2. Germline assignment: CDR1 MNHEY and CDR2 SMNVEV (reference sequence). J lost 3 bases, V lost 8 bases, and 6 bases had no gene match. The CDR3 extends over 15 amino acids. Written as DNA, the CDR3 is TGTGCCAGCTCCTCAGGGACTAGCGGGACAGATACGCAGTATTTT. This sequence encodes CASSSGTSGTDTQYF.

J is TRBJ2-2 and V is TRBV21-1; TRBD2 was called by the table and not checked on the DNA. TRBV21-1 is classified as a pseudogene. The CDR3 totals 17 residues. CDR3 sequence (DNA): TGTGCCAGCGGTATAACTAGCGGGCAACGTAACACCGGGGAGCTGTTTTTT. This sequence encodes CASGITSGQRNTGELFF.